The 27 T cell receptor beta chains presented below share a single source sample, sequenced in a study of human T cells and chemical hapten exposure. Time point of the sample: patch test 3, about 24 weeks after DPC sensitization. Treatment denoted: therapeutic diphenylcyclopropenone sensitization with weekly scalp DPC. TCRdb fed the RACE reads into MiXCR, producing one record per CDR3 protein. The table shows 95,000 to 150,000 distinct CDR3 sequences, with about 10% occurring only once. The source material was whole blood, sampled in connection with sensitization to the hapten diphenylcyclopropenone (DPC). The receptors stem from a woman between 50 and 59 years old with alopecia areata. Some clones in this sample may be carry-over from other donors' samples.

This clonotype was picked up a small number of times. This rearrangement joins TRBV6-5 to TRBJ1-1; possibly TRBD1 for D (6 bases). Trimming removed 5 bases from V and 4 bases from J, with 11 bases in between. Germline V gene sequence: CDR1 MNHEY, CDR2 SVGAGI. The CDR3 loop spans 13 amino acids. CDR3 in DNA: TGTGCCAGCAGTCCAGGGGTGCGCACTGAAGCTTTCTTT. Translation: CASSPGVRTEAFF.

The rearrangement joins TRBV29-1 to TRBJ2-3, with D unresolved. This CDR3 region has 14 residues. Germline CDR1 is SQVTM and CDR2 is ANQGSEA. The V and J ends lost 2 bases and 1 base respectively, with 10 bases between them. The CDR3 spells CSVEQQARTDTQYF. The CDR3, as DNA: TGCAGCGTTGAACAGCAGGCCCGCACAGATACGCAGTATTTT.

The chain couples TRBV6-6 to TRBJ1-4; D is ambiguous. The CDR3 consists of 16 residues. Germline V gives CDR1 MNHNY, CDR2 SVGAGI (reference sequence). Trimming pared 6 bases from V and 3 bases from J, leaving 17 bases between. The CDR3 DNA reads TGTGCCAGCAGCCGCCGCCAGGTCAGGTCTAATGAAAAACTGTTTTTT. Translating it yields CASSRRQVRSNEKLFF.

The chain couples TRBV6-2 or TRBV6-3 to TRBJ2-3; D is undetermined. Germline CDR1 reads MNHEY; CDR2 reads SVGEGT. The CDR3 is 12 residues long. The V end was cut by 0 bases, the J end by 9 bases, with 7 bases between. The CDR3 is CASSYSPGTQYF. CDR3 DNA sequence: TGTGCCAGCAGTTACTCACCAGGAACGCAGTATTTT.

This clonotype has more than one count but fewer than ten. The chain carries TRBV12-3 or TRBV12-4 and TRBJ1-1; D remains ambiguous. The germline V and J ends were trimmed by 0 bases and 8 bases, with 10 bases remaining between them. CDR3 length: 13 amino acids. DNA for the CDR3: TGTGCCAGCAGTTTAGCTCGCCGCGGCGAAGCTTTCTTT. This encodes CASSLARRGEAFF.

The rearrangement links TRBV4-1 to TRBJ1-1, with D maybe TRBD1 (6 bases). Germline V gene sequence: CDR1 MGHRA, CDR2 YSYEKL. CDR3 length: 15 amino acids. The ends were cut back, 1 base at V and 3 bases at J, with 12 bases in the middle. This CDR3 reads CASSQVRDIYTEAFF. CDR3 coding DNA: TGCGCCAGCAGCCAAGTTAGGGACATCTACACTGAAGCTTTCTTT.

This clonotype was observed a few times. This chain connects TRBV7-8 to TRBJ1-5; D is uncertain. The V end was cut by 5 bases, the J end by 0 bases, with 14 bases between. The CDR3 sequence is 16 residues long. The germline CDR1 and CDR2 sequences are SGHVS and FQNEAQ. CDR3 in amino acids: CASSPRLGNSNQPQHF. CDR3 DNA: TGTGCCAGCAGCCCACGTTTGGGGAATAGCAATCAGCCCCAGCATTTT.

This clonotype was seen ten or more times. The chain joins TRBV12-3 or TRBV12-4 to TRBJ2-7; D uncertain. This CDR3 region has 13 residues. V lost 2 bases, J lost 2 bases, and 7 bases lay in between. The CDR3 is CASSLRVTYEQYF. CDR3 in DNA: TGTGCCAGCAGTTTAAGGGTCACCTACGAGCAGTACTTC.

This clonotype has at least ten counts. The chain couples TRBV7-2 to TRBJ2-6, with D unclear. V was trimmed by 5 bases and J by 0 bases, leaving 8 bases between them. The CDR3 length is 15 residues. Germline V gene data show CDR1 as SGHTA and CDR2 as FQGNSA. CDR3 bases: TGTGCCAGCAGCCTGCCCCCCTCTGGGGCCAACGTCCTGACTTTC. Amino acids: CASSLPPSGANVLTF.

The gene calls are TRBV25-1 and TRBJ2-3, with D hard to call. V was shortened by 0 bases and J by 4 bases, with 2 bases between the two germline ends. The germline V gene has CDR1 MGHDK and CDR2 SYGVNS. The CDR3 consists of 12 residues. The CDR3 DNA reads as TGTGCCAGCAGTGAATACGCAGATACGCAGTATTTT. Amino acids: CASSEYADTQYF.

At least ten counts were recorded for this clonotype. The chain has TRBV28 and TRBJ2-2; 11 positions agree with TRBD2. The CDR3 length is 19 residues. CDR1 and CDR2 from the germline V gene are MDHEN and SYDVKM. V shed 5 bases, J shed 11 bases, and the junction held 22 bases outside the gene matches. The CDR3 reads CASSPLRTGTSGRPEELFF. Here the CDR3 DNA reads TGTGCCAGCAGTCCCTTGCGCACCGGGACTAGCGGTCGACCAGAAGAGCTGTTTTTT. Full variable domain (missing parts from reference TRBV28 and TRBJ2-2): DVKVTQSSRYLVKRTGEKVFLECVQDMDHENMFWYRQDPGLGLRLIYFSYDVKMKEKGDIPEGYSVSREKKERFSLILESASTNQTSMYLCASSPLRTGTSGRPEELFFGEGSRLTVL.

Only one count was recorded for this clonotype. Its ends do not fully match the called genes, so a read error is possible. The chain joins TRBV15 to TRBJ1-5, with 8 positions matching TRBD1. CDR1 LNHNV and CDR2 YYDKDF come from the germline V gene (reference sequence). This CDR3 is built from 17 residues. This chain's CDR3 is CATSSAQGARGNQPQNF. DNA for the CDR3: TGTGCCACCAGCAGCGCTCAGGGGGCACGAGGCAATCAGCCCCAGAATTTT.

This sequence joins TRBV6-5 and TRBJ2-1; 7 bases fit TRBD1. Germline CDR1 is MNHEY and CDR2 is SVGAGI. The CDR3 extends over 15 amino acids. J was trimmed by 0 bases and V by 5 bases; bases with no gene match: 4. The CDR3 protein is CASSTGTVSYNEQFF. CDR3 coding DNA: TGTGCCAGCAGTACCGGGACAGTCTCCTACAATGAGCAGTTCTTC.

The gene calls are TRBV5-4 and TRBJ2-7; possible D gene TRBD1, 5 bases. CDR3 length: 15 amino acids. V was cut by 1 base and J by 0 bases, with 11 bases left in between. Germline CDR1 reads SGHNT; CDR2 reads YYREEE (reference sequence). The CDR3 DNA reads TGTGCCAGCAGCTTGCTCCTAGACAGCTCCTACGAGCAGTACTTC. Its translation: CASSLLLDSSYEQYF.

The sample holds a few counts of this clonotype. The gene calls are TRBV6-1 and TRBJ2-7; TRBD2 matches at 7 bases. The J segment lost 0 bases and the V segment lost 6 bases, leaving 2 bases of the junction unmatched. CDR1 and CDR2 from the germline V gene are MNHNS and SASEGT. The CDR3 length is 13 residues. The CDR3 spells CASRAGSSYEQYF. In DNA, the CDR3 is TGTGCCAGCAGAGCGGGGAGCTCCTACGAGCAGTACTTC.

This clonotype was picked up many times. V is TRBV29-1 and J is TRBJ2-3; no clear D gene. The CDR3 sequence is 11 residues long. V lost 5 bases, J lost 6 bases, and 9 bases lay in between. CDR1 and CDR2 from the germline V gene are SQVTM and ANQGSEA. CDR3 nucleotide sequence: TGCAGCGTTATCCCCGGTGATACGCAGTATTTT. As protein: CSVIPGDTQYF.

The chain is built from TRBV12-3 or TRBV12-4 and TRBJ1-3, with D tentatively TRBD1 (6 bases). This CDR3 is 15 amino acids long. V was trimmed by 3 bases and J by 4 bases, leaving 13 bases between them. CDR3 region: CASSFFGGSGNTIYF. In DNA, the CDR3 is TGTGCCAGCAGTTTTTTCGGGGGCTCAGGAAACACCATATATTTT.

A few counts support this clonotype. The chain has TRBV20-1 and TRBJ2-1, with D tentatively TRBD2 (5 bases). The CDR3 runs to 14 residues. Germline V gives CDR1 DFQATT, CDR2 SNEGSKA (reference sequence). Trimming took off 1 base at V and 3 bases at J, with 10 bases between the two ends. CDR3 sequence (DNA): TGCAGTGCTAGAGTTCGGGGTATCTACAATGAGCAGTTCTTC. Residues: CSARVRGIYNEQFF.

This clonotype was seen many times. This sequence joins TRBV29-1 and TRBJ2-1; TRBD2 matches at 11 bases. The V gene end was trimmed by 0 bases and the J gene end by 8 bases; junction bases not matched to a gene: 6. The CDR3 spans 15 residues. Germline values: CDR1 SQVTM, CDR2 ANQGSEA. This chain's CDR3 is CSVEDGTSGSYEQFF. The CDR3, as DNA: TGCAGCGTTGAAGATGGCACTAGCGGGAGCTATGAGCAGTTCTTC.

This clonotype was found a few times. The chain links TRBV28 to TRBJ1-1; tentative D call: TRBD1 (5 bases). V gave up 0 bases and J gave up 4 bases, with 12 bases separating them. The CDR3 loop spans 15 amino acids. Germline V gives CDR1 MDHEN, CDR2 SYDVKM. The CDR3 DNA reads TGTGCCAGCAGTTTATGGCAGGGCGGTGGCACTGAAGCTTTCTTT. Its protein product is CASSLWQGGGTEAFF.

The chain is built from TRBV29-1 and TRBJ1-5; a weak D match, TRBD1 (5 bases). CDR3 length equals 13 residues. Germline V gene sequence: CDR1 SQVTM, CDR2 ANQGSEA. The V and J ends lost 4 bases and 7 bases respectively, with 14 bases between them. The CDR3 bases are TGCAGCGTTGTGGGGGGTCCGACACAGCCCCAGCATTTT. The encoded protein is CSVVGGPTQPQHF. Filled out from reference TRBV29-1 and TRBJ1-5, the complete variable domain reads SAVISQKPSRDICQRGTSLTIQCQVDSQVTMMFWYRQQPGQSLTLIATANQGSEATYESGFVIDKFPISRPNLTFSTLTVSNMSPEDSSIYLCSVVGGPTQPQHFGDGTRLSIL.

In the case of this clonotype: A much more abundant neighbour one base away suggests this may be a read error. The gene calls are TRBV6-1 and TRBJ2-2; 7 bases fit TRBD2. CDR1 is MNHNS and CDR2 is SASEGT in the germline V gene. Trimming cost V 6 bases and J 7 bases; bases outside gene matches: 8. The CDR3 sequence is 14 residues long. CDR3 sequence reads: CASRELACDGELFF. For the CDR3, the DNA is TGTGCCAGCAGGGAACTAGCGTGTGACGGGGAGCTGTTTTTT.

Concerning this clonotype itself: With a much larger clone just one base away, this may be a read error. The genes are TRBV20-1 and TRBJ2-3; either TRBD1 or TRBD2 may fit D (6 bases each). The CDR3 runs to 14 residues. V shed 3 bases and J shed 3 bases, with 13 bases lying between them. Looked up from germline, CDR1 is DFQATT and CDR2 is SNEGSKA (reference sequence). The CDR3 is CSASGQGRTDTQYF. The CDR3 DNA reads TGCAGTGCTAGTGGGCAGGGGAGGACAGATACGCAGTATTTT.

This clonotype was seen a handful of times. This sequence joins TRBV27 and TRBJ2-1; D uncertain. Germline V gives CDR1 MNHEY, CDR2 SMNVEV (reference sequence). V shed 3 bases and J shed 5 bases, with 2 bases lying between them. The CDR3 extends over 11 amino acids. CDR3 DNA sequence: TGTGCCAGCAGTTTGGACAATGAGCAGTTCTTC. It yields the protein CASSLDNEQFF.

This clonotype was observed a few times. The V call is TRBV29-1, the J call TRBJ2-5; 13 positions match TRBD2. CDR1 and CDR2 from the germline V gene are SQVTM and ANQGSEA. Germline trimming cut 7 bases from V and 3 bases from J; bases unmatched to any gene: 2. This CDR3 has 13 residues. In nucleotides, the CDR3 is TGCAGCGCTGGACTAGCGGGAGAAGAGACCCAGTACTTC. Translating it yields CSAGLAGEETQYF. Filled out from reference TRBV29-1 and TRBJ2-5, the complete variable domain reads SAVISQKPSRDICQRGTSLTIQCQVDSQVTMMFWYRQQPGQSLTLIATANQGSEATYESGFVIDKFPISRPNLTFSTLTVSNMSPEDSSIYLCSAGLAGEETQYFGPGTRLLVL.

The chain links TRBV6-1 to TRBJ2-3; 9 bases agree with TRBD2. The germline gives CDR1 MNHNS, CDR2 SASEGT. This CDR3 has 12 residues. DNA of the CDR3: TGTGCGGAGCGGGGGGCCACAGATACGCAGTATTTT. Amino acids: CAERGATDTQYF.

This clonotype was counted between two and nine times. This rearrangement joins TRBV4-2 to TRBJ2-7, with 8 bases aligning to TRBD2. The CDR3 is 18 amino acids. Trimming removed 0 bases from V and 0 bases from J; junction bases left unmatched: 10. The germline V gene has CDR1 LGHNA and CDR2 YNFKEQ. The CDR3, as DNA: TGTGCCAGCAGCCAAGATCTAGTGGGCGGGGGGAGCTCCTACGAGCAGTACTTC. Its protein product is CASSQDLVGGGSSYEQYF.